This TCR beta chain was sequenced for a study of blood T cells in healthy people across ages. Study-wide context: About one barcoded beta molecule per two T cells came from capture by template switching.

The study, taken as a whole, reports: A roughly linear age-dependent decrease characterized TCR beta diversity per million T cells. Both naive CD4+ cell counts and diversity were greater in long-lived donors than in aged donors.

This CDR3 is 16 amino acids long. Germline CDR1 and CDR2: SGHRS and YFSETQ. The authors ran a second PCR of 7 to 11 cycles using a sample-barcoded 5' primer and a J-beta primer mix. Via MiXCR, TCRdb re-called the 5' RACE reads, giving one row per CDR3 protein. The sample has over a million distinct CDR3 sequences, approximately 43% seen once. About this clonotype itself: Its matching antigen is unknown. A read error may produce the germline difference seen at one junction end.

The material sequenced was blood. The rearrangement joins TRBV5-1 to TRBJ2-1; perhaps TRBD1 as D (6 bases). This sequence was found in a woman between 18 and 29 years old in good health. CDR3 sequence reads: CASRRSTGKGYNGQFF. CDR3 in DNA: TGCGCCAGCAGGCGTTCAACAGGGAAGGGGTACAATGGGCAGTTCTTC.